What follows are 2 T cell receptor beta chains derived from one specimen sequenced in a study of T cell changes during pregnancy in multiple sclerosis. Method: immunoSEQ multiplex PCR; TCRdb's copy keeps in-frame clones and lacks some. The repertoire holds 35,000 to 40,000 clones, with roughly 90% as singletons. This sample comprised CD8+ T cells from peripheral blood mononuclear cells, obtained in the third trimester of pregnancy. The receptors shown here come from a female donor with multiple sclerosis, enrolled in a pregnancy study.

This clone occurred once. The chain carries TRBV6-6 and TRBJ2-3; TRBD1 matches 8 bases. After removal of 6 bases from V and 5 bases from J, the junction contained 10 bases not matched to a gene. The CDR3 covers 15 residues. Per germline, CDR1 MNHNY and CDR2 SVGAGI (reference sequence). Written as DNA, the CDR3 is TGTGCCAGCAGCCTACACGACAGGGGCGGAGATACGCAGTATTTT. Its protein product is CASSLHDRGGDTQYF.

The chain links TRBV19 to TRBJ1-5; 7 bases line up with TRBD1. V shed 5 bases and J 12 bases; nucleotides not matched to a gene: 10. CDR3 length: 13 amino acids. The germline gives CDR1 LNHDA, CDR2 SQIVND (reference sequence). In DNA form, the CDR3 reads TGTGCCAGTAGTTCTGGGGACAGTGCGATCCAGCATTTT. Translation gives CASSSGDSAIQHF.